One sample yielded the 24 T cell receptor beta chains listed below, sequenced in a study of blood T cells in healthy people across ages. Together with a sample-barcoded 5' primer, a J-beta primer mix was included in a second PCR lasting about 7 to 11 cycles. TCRdb used MiXCR to reprocess the 5' RACE reads, holding one entry per CDR3 protein. The profile covers some 700,000 distinct CDR3 sequences, with roughly 47% appearing a single time and approximately 22% taken by the ten largest. Material: blood. The receptors were sampled from a woman aged 60-70 years in good health.

This sequence joins TRBV3-1 and TRBJ2-1; tentative D call: TRBD1 (6 bases). CDR3 size: 14 residues. Germline V gene sequence: CDR1 LGHDT, CDR2 YNNKEL (reference sequence). The V and J ends lost 4 bases and 8 bases respectively, with 15 bases between them. The chain's CDR3 is CASSPPQGQDEQFF. CDR3 coding DNA: TGTGCCAGCAGCCCCCCACAGGGACAAGATGAGCAGTTCTTC.

The chain uses TRBV9 and TRBJ2-1, with 8 bases fitting TRBD2. The CDR3 has 15 residues. Germline values: CDR1 SGDLS, CDR2 YYNGEE. V was pared by 3 bases and J by 2 bases, with 4 bases of the junction left unmatched. CDR3 coding DNA: TGTGCCAGCAGCGCAGCGGGAGCCCCCTACAATGAGCAGTTCTTC. This translates into CASSAAGAPYNEQFF.

A few counts support this clonotype. The gene calls are TRBV28 and TRBJ2-5, with D unresolved. Germline V gives CDR1 MDHEN, CDR2 SYDVKM. This CDR3 is built from 14 residues. V lost 3 bases, J lost 5 bases, and 13 bases lay in between. CDR3 coding DNA: TGTGCCAGCAGTTTTCGGTCCTCCATGGAGACCCAGTACTTC. Translation gives CASSFRSSMETQYF.

This sequence joins TRBV28 and TRBJ2-1; the match to TRBD1 covers 11 bases. The ends lost 5 bases at V and 7 bases at J; junction bases unmatched: 7. The CDR3 has 15 residues. CDR1 is MDHEN and CDR2 is SYDVKM in the germline V gene. CDR3 DNA: TGTGCCAGCAGTGGGGCCGGGACAGGGGGTAATGAGCAGTTCTTC. Translated, it gives CASSGAGTGGNEQFF. Full variable domain (missing parts from reference TRBV28 and TRBJ2-1): DVKVTQSSRYLVKRTGEKVFLECVQDMDHENMFWYRQDPGLGLRLIYFSYDVKMKEKGDIPEGYSVSREKKERFSLILESASTNQTSMYLCASSGAGTGGNEQFFGPGTRLTVL.

This clonotype appeared once. The rearrangement joins TRBV5-1 to TRBJ1-3; D remains unclear. Between the trimmed V and J ends, which lost 4 bases and 1 base, there was a span of 9 bases. CDR3 size: 14 residues. Germline V gene lookup returns CDR1 SGHRS and CDR2 YFSETQ. CDR3 loop: CASSPDGSGNTIYF. DNA for the CDR3: TGCGCCAGCAGCCCGGACGGTTCTGGAAACACCATATATTTT. Drawing the rest from reference TRBV5-1 and TRBJ1-3, the complete variable domain is KAGVTQTPRYLIKTRGQQVTLSCSPISGHRSVSWYQQTPGQGLQFLFEYFSETQRNKGNFPGRFSGRQFSNSRSEMNVSTLELGDSALYLCASSPDGSGNTIYFGEGSWLTVV.

V usage is TRBV29-1 and J usage is TRBJ2-3, with a possible D match to TRBD2 (7 bases). CDR3 size: 13 residues. The germline V gene has CDR1 SQVTM and CDR2 ANQGSEA. Trimming shortened V by 7 bases and J by 1 base, and 12 bases separated the two germline ends. The CDR3 DNA reads as TGCAGCGCAGAGGGGGGGGGCACAGATACGCAGTATTTT. It yields the protein CSAEGGGTDTQYF.

V is TRBV6-1 and J is TRBJ1-5, with a possible D match to TRBD1 (6 bases). Per germline, CDR1 MNHNS and CDR2 SASEGT. The V end was cut by 3 bases, the J end by 2 bases, with 14 bases between. CDR3 length: 16 amino acids. CDR3 residues: CASSERRGAGNQPQHF. CDR3 DNA sequence: TGTGCCAGCAGTGAGCGAAGGGGGGCGGGCAATCAGCCCCAGCATTTT.

Ten or more counts support this clonotype. A much larger clone lies a single base off, so this may be a read error. V is TRBV7-8 and J is TRBJ2-5; the match to TRBD2 covers 10 bases. The CDR3 runs 17 residues. Germline assignment: CDR1 SGHVS and CDR2 FQNEAQ. Unmatched junction bases numbered 19, after V lost 4 bases and J lost 11 bases. In DNA, the CDR3 is TGTGCCAGCAGCTCCCTCCCAAGCGGGGGGGCGGGAAATGAGCAGTACTTC. Residues: CASSSLPSGGAGNEQYF.

Regarding this clonotype: A read error may be the cause here, since a much bigger clone is one base away. J is TRBJ2-4 and V is TRBV13; D is ambiguous. Gene TRBJ2-5 matches the end of the DNA better, so the J call may be wrong. CDR3 length equals 13 residues. CDR1 and CDR2 from the germline V gene are PRHDT and FYEKMQ (reference sequence). The CDR3 here is CASSLSSEETQYF. CDR3 DNA sequence: TGTGCCAGCAGCTTATCGAGCGAAGAGACCCAGTACTTC.

This clonotype has a handful of counts. The V call is TRBV18, the J call TRBJ1-2; 9 bases map to TRBD1. This CDR3 comprises 15 residues. Germline V gives CDR1 KGHSH, CDR2 LQKENI. V shed 4 bases and J 3 bases; nucleotides not matched to a gene: 6. The CDR3 sequence is CASSQRTGVDYGYTF. For the CDR3, the DNA is TGTGCCAGCTCACAACGGACAGGGGTTGACTATGGCTACACCTTC.

The rearrangement uses TRBV6-5 and TRBJ2-2; 7 bases agree with TRBD1. V was pared by 6 bases and J by 1 base, with 2 bases of the junction left unmatched. CDR1 is MNHEY, CDR2 SVGAGI, per germline. This CDR3 has 14 amino acids. The CDR3 bases are TGTGCCAGCAGAAGACAGGGGAACACCGGGGAGCTGTTTTTT. This sequence encodes CASRRQGNTGELFF.

This clonotype has a count of ten or more. The chain employs TRBV12-3 or TRBV12-4 and TRBJ1-5, with TRBD1 matching over 7 bases. The V gene end was trimmed by 5 bases and the J gene end by 2 bases; junction bases not matched to a gene: 6. This CDR3 spans 15 amino acids. The DNA of the CDR3 is TGTGCCAGCAGTCCCGGGGGGACAGGCAATCAGCCCCAGCATTTT. Translated, it gives CASSPGGTGNQPQHF.

The table lists this clonotype with a few counts. The chain is built from TRBV7-9 and TRBJ2-3; D remains unclear. Trimming left V 5 bases short and J 2 bases short, with 8 bases between. Per germline, CDR1 SEHNR and CDR2 FQNEAQ (reference sequence). The length of the CDR3 is 13 residues. CDR3 loop: CASSIDLTDTQYF. DNA for the CDR3: TGTGCCAGCAGCATCGACCTCACAGATACGCAGTATTTT.

This clonotype occurred many times. The V call is TRBV10-3, the J call TRBJ2-7; the match to TRBD2 covers 7 bases. V was pared by 3 bases and J by 1 base, with 3 bases of the junction left unmatched. Germline values: CDR1 ENHRY, CDR2 SYGVKD. The CDR3 spans 14 residues. CDR3 loop: CAISERGESYEQYF. The DNA of the CDR3 is TGTGCCATCAGTGAACGGGGGGAGTCCTACGAGCAGTACTTC.

This chain joins TRBV7-2 and TRBJ1-4; D is unclear. CDR1 is SGHTA and CDR2 is FQGNSA in the germline V gene. V gave up 5 bases and J gave up 4 bases, with 8 bases separating them. The CDR3 is 13 residues long. This CDR3 reads CASSAAINEKLFF. The CDR3 DNA reads TGTGCCAGCAGCGCGGCCATTAATGAAAAACTGTTTTTT.

As regards this clonotype: This could be a read error, since a much larger clone is one nucleotide away. The gene calls are TRBV29-1 and TRBJ2-5; D is unresolved. The DNA end lines up better with TRBJ2-7; the J call may be wrong. CDR3 length: 11 amino acids. Germline V gene data show CDR1 as SQVTM and CDR2 as ANQGSEA. The CDR3: CSVKLEYEQYF. The CDR3 DNA sequence: TGCAGCGTCAAACTTGAATACGAGCAGTACTTC.

V gene TRBV6-6 combines with J gene TRBJ2-1; 9 bases align to TRBD1. The CDR3 spans 16 residues. V lost 5 bases and J lost 5; bases outside the gene matches: 10. Looked up from germline, CDR1 is MNHNY and CDR2 is SVGAGI (reference sequence). CDR3 DNA sequence: TGTGCCAGCAGTCAACCGCGCTGGGACAGGGACAATGAGCAGTTCTTC. Residues: CASSQPRWDRDNEQFF.

The genes are TRBV30 and TRBJ2-1, with 11 bases identical to TRBD2. V was pared by 5 bases and J by 6 bases, with 6 bases of the junction left unmatched. Germline CDR1 reads GTSNPN; CDR2 reads SVGIG (reference sequence). There are 14 residues in the CDR3. In nucleotides, the CDR3 is TGTGCCTGGGAGGTACTAGCGGGGGTCAATGAGCAGTTCTTC. It codes for CAWEVLAGVNEQFF.

This chain joins TRBV20-1 and TRBJ2-1; no clear D. V was clipped by 0 bases and J by 0 bases, with 18 bases between them. Per the germline V gene, CDR1 is DFQATT and CDR2 is SNEGSKA (reference sequence). The CDR3 is 18 amino acids. CDR3 coding DNA: TGCAGTGCTAGAGACCTTACGACCGGTATCAGCTCCTACAATGAGCAGTTCTTC. Its protein is CSARDLTTGISSYNEQFF.

Here the CDR3 DNA reads TGCGCCAGCAGCTTGGGCGGGAGCGGCTCTAAGGAGCAGTACTTC. Protein: CASSLGGSGSKEQYF. This sequence joins TRBV5-1 and TRBJ2-7; 7 bases are a match to TRBD2. The CDR3 is made up of 15 amino acids. Germline V gene sequence: CDR1 SGHRS, CDR2 YFSETQ. The trim removed 0 bases at V and 7 bases at J, leaving 10 bases unmatched.

The V and J genes are TRBV7-8 and TRBJ1-2; D possibly corresponds to TRBD1 (6 bases). The CDR3 runs to 14 residues. Looked up from germline, CDR1 is SGHVS and CDR2 is FQNEAQ. With 5 bases removed from V and 4 bases from J, the gap between germline ends came to 14 bases. The CDR3 DNA reads TGTGCCAGCAGCGGATTCAGGGGAGGCTATGGCTACACCTTC. It codes for CASSGFRGGYGYTF.

The V call is TRBV7-9, the J call TRBJ2-3, with D perhaps TRBD2 (5 bases). V shed 3 bases and J shed 0 bases, with 16 bases lying between them. This CDR3 has 17 residues. The germline CDR1 and CDR2 sequences are SEHNR and FQNEAQ (reference sequence). In DNA form, the CDR3 reads TGTGCCAGCAGCTTTCCTTTGGGAAGCGGTAGCACAGATACGCAGTATTTT. Translated, it gives CASSFPLGSGSTDTQYF.

V gene TRBV7-9 combines with J gene TRBJ1-1; D uncertain. The V gene's germline CDR1 is SEHNR and CDR2 FQNEAQ (reference sequence). V dropped 8 bases and J dropped 7 bases, with 14 bases sitting between them. CDR3 size: 12 residues. The CDR3 loop is CASGQQSLEAFF. The DNA of the CDR3 is TGTGCCAGCGGCCAACAGAGCCTTGAAGCTTTCTTT.

About this clonotype: One junction end disagrees with the germline gene, perhaps due to a read error. The chain is built from TRBV6-1 and TRBJ2-3; D is perhaps TRBD1 or TRBD2 (5 bases each). Looked up from germline, CDR1 is MNHNS and CDR2 is SASEGT. This CDR3 contains 16 residues. The chain's CDR3 is CANSEWDRARTDTQYF. The CDR3 DNA follows: TGTGCCAACAGTGAATGGGACCGAGCACGCACAGATACGCAGTATTTT.